The 32 T cell receptor beta chains reported below all come from one sample, sequenced in a study of identifying expanded T cells in peripheral blood (dated by TCRdb to about 2019). Library preparation employed the immunoSEQ multiplex PCR assay. TCRdb retrieved this table from immuneACCESS and kept in-frame rearrangements only. Not all clones are present; in checked studies, unresolved V genes account for under half, and no reason is known for the remainder. This sample lists about 82,000 clones; over 85% were detected once. 7% to 7.5% of the sample is held by the ten biggest clonotypes. The sample consisted of blood. Receptor source: a person aged 18 to 75 in good health.

The J gene is TRBJ1-1, the V gene TRBV6-6, with D possibly being TRBD1 (6 bases). Germline values: CDR1 MNHNY, CDR2 SVGAGI (reference sequence). The CDR3 has 15 residues. Trimming removed 7 bases from V and 0 bases from J, with 15 bases in between. CDR3 region: CASTQDRVMNTEAFF. The CDR3 DNA reads TGTGCCAGCACCCAGGACAGAGTAATGAACACTGAAGCTTTCTTT.

The chain combines TRBV5-8 with TRBJ1-2; a weak D match, TRBD1 (6 bases). Looked up from germline, CDR1 is SGHTS and CDR2 is YDEGEE. This CDR3 contains 17 residues. Trimming took 4 bases from V and 4 from J, leaving 23 bases between them. The CDR3 nucleotides are TGTGCCAGCAGCCGTACAGGGAACGGGGTGTTACCCTATGGCTACACCTTC. It is translated as CASSRTGNGVLPYGYTF.

The V call is TRBV19, the J call TRBJ2-6, with D perhaps being TRBD1 or TRBD2 (5 bases each). Deletions cut 10 bases from V and 4 bases from J, with 23 bases between. There are 17 residues in the CDR3. The germline gives CDR1 LNHDA, CDR2 SQIVND (reference sequence). CDR3 nucleotides: TGTGCCACCAGGGTCGATCGGGGTGGCACCGGGGCCAACGTCCTGACTTTC. Its protein product is CATRVDRGGTGANVLTF.

This chain connects TRBV5-1 to TRBJ1-6; 9 bases fit TRBD1. The length of the CDR3 is 17 residues. With 5 bases clipped from V and 7 bases from J, the junction kept 13 bases outside the gene matches. Germline CDR1 and CDR2: SGHRS and YFSETQ. This CDR3 reads CASRTLGGQGKNSPLHF. In DNA form, the CDR3 reads TGCGCCAGCAGGACCTTAGGTGGACAGGGGAAAAATTCACCCCTCCACTTT.

The chain combines TRBV9 with TRBJ2-6; the match to TRBD2 covers 7 bases. V lost 4 bases to trimming and J lost 3 bases; unmatched junction nucleotides: 10. The CDR3 is made up of 17 amino acids. The germline V gene has CDR1 SGDLS and CDR2 YYNGEE. The CDR3 protein is CASSPLAVSGGANVLTF. The CDR3 nucleotides read TGTGCCAGCAGCCCGCTAGCGGTCTCTGGTGGGGCCAACGTCCTGACTTTC.

This chain connects TRBV5-6 to TRBJ2-3; D is undetermined. Germline V gene lookup returns CDR1 SGHDT and CDR2 YYEEEE. The CDR3 is 12 amino acids. V dropped 4 bases and J dropped 4 bases, with 7 bases sitting between them. The CDR3 region is CASSPSADTQYF. The CDR3 DNA reads TGTGCCAGCAGCCCCAGCGCAGATACGCAGTATTTT.

The CDR3 is CASSAFRVAGNTIYF. The CDR3 DNA reads as TGTGCCAGCAGTGCTTTTAGGGTCGCTGGAAACACCATATATTTT. The chain has TRBV25-1 and TRBJ1-3; D remains ambiguous. V was trimmed by 4 bases and J by 2 bases, leaving 12 bases between them. The CDR3 is 15 residues long. The germline gives CDR1 MGHDK, CDR2 SYGVNS.

The chain couples TRBV14 to TRBJ2-1; either TRBD1 or TRBD2 may fit D (5 bases each). Trimming cost V 5 bases and J 4 bases, with 12 bases left between them. Germline CDR1 is SGHDN and CDR2 is FVKESK. This CDR3 contains 14 residues. CDR3 sequence: CASSWGPQYNEQFF. The CDR3 DNA is TGTGCCAGCAGCTGGGGACCCCAATACAATGAGCAGTTCTTC.

The rearrangement uses TRBV18 and TRBJ1-5; D perhaps matches TRBD1 (6 bases). This CDR3 has 14 amino acids. Trimming shortened V by 3 bases and J by 5 bases, and 11 bases separated the two germline ends. From germline, CDR1 is KGHSH and CDR2 LQKENI. The CDR3 loop reads CASSPGQGHQPQHF. CDR3 nucleotides: TGTGCCAGCTCACCGGGCCAGGGGCATCAGCCCCAGCATTTT.

CDR3 DNA sequence: TGTGCCAGCTCGCCGGGACAGATGGACAATCAGCCCCAGCATTTT. Translated: CASSPGQMDNQPQHF. The gene calls are TRBV18 and TRBJ1-5, with 7 bases matching TRBD1. The CDR3 is made up of 15 amino acids. V was pared by 6 bases and J by 3 bases, with 8 bases of the junction left unmatched. Germline CDR1 and CDR2: KGHSH and LQKENI.

The gene calls are TRBV18 and TRBJ1-3; D gene uncertain. Germline-derived CDR1 and CDR2 are KGHSH and LQKENI. Trimming pared 5 bases from V and 6 bases from J, leaving 8 bases between. The CDR3 has 12 residues. This CDR3 is CASSSWINTIYF. In DNA, the CDR3 is TGTGCCAGCTCATCTTGGATAAACACCATATATTTT.

The V gene is TRBV16, the J gene TRBJ2-3, with D maybe TRBD1 (5 bases). This CDR3 contains 18 residues. Trimming shortened V by 1 base and J by 0 bases, and 17 bases separated the two germline ends. CDR1 and CDR2 from the germline V gene are KGHSY and FQNENV. CDR3 DNA sequence: TGTGCCAGCAGCCAATTGGGGAAAACAGGATCTAGCACAGATACGCAGTATTTT. It yields the protein CASSQLGKTGSSTDTQYF.

In this sample, this clone turned up once. The genes are TRBV29-1 and TRBJ2-3, with 7 bases identical to TRBD1. The CDR3 is made up of 14 amino acids. V shed 6 bases, J shed 3 bases, and the junction held 9 bases outside the gene matches. The germline CDR1 and CDR2 sequences are SQVTM and ANQGSEA. The DNA for the CDR3 is TGCAGCGTAGAAACCCGGGACAGTACAGATACGCAGTATTTT. Its protein is CSVETRDSTDTQYF.

The DNA of the CDR3 is TGTGCCACCAGCAGGGGGAAGGTATACGCGACCAACGTCCTGACTTTC. It translates to CATSRGKVYATNVLTF. This rearrangement joins TRBV15 to TRBJ2-6; unclear D gene. V lost 3 bases, J lost 8 bases, and 17 bases lay in between. Germline CDR1 and CDR2: LNHNV and YYDKDF (reference sequence). The CDR3 is made up of 16 amino acids.

V usage is TRBV11-2 and J usage is TRBJ1-2; 10 bases align to TRBD1. The germline V gene encodes CDR1 SGHAT and CDR2 FQNNGV. CDR3 length: 15 residues. Losses at the gene ends were 0 bases for V and 4 bases for J; bases not matched to a gene: 2. The chain's CDR3 is CASSLDGTGAYGYTF. CDR3 sequence (DNA): TGTGCCAGCAGCTTAGATGGGACAGGGGCCTATGGCTACACCTTC.

This clone appeared a few times. The chain has TRBV29-1 and TRBJ2-7, with D perhaps matching TRBD2 (5 bases). The CDR3 totals 13 residues. The germline gives CDR1 SQVTM, CDR2 ANQGSEA. V shed 3 bases and J shed 1 base, with 10 bases lying between them. The CDR3 DNA reads TGCAGCGTTGAGTCGGGGAGATCCTACGAGCAGTACTTC. This codes for CSVESGRSYEQYF.

The CDR3 bases are TGTGCCACCAGCTCGGGGACTAGCGAGTACGAGCAGTACTTC. Its protein product is CATSSGTSEYEQYF. The chain recombines TRBV15 with TRBJ2-7; 10 bases are a match to TRBD2. Germline loops: CDR1 LNHNV, CDR2 YYDKDF (reference sequence). CDR3 length equals 14 residues. V trimming: 5 bases; J trimming: 4 bases; junction bases outside the gene matches: 5. Based on the CDR3 plus reference TRBV15 and TRBJ2-7, the full variable domain is DAMVIQNPRYQVTQFGKPVTLSCSQTLNHNVMYWYQQKSSQAPKLLFHYYDKDFNNEADTPDNFQSRRPNTSFCFLDIRSPGLGDTAMYLCATSSGTSEYEQYFGPGTRLTVT.

The V gene is TRBV9, the J gene TRBJ1-1; no definite D call. The CDR3 has 13 amino acids. V was clipped by 3 bases and J by 6 bases, with 12 bases between them. CDR1 is SGDLS and CDR2 is YYNGEE in the germline V gene. CDR3 DNA sequence: TGTGCCAGCAGCGATTCGAGTCGCCCTGAAGCTTTCTTT. This translates into CASSDSSRPEAFF.

The V and J genes are TRBV2 and TRBJ2-1, with D perhaps given as TRBD1 or TRBD2 (5 bases each). The ends were cut back, 5 bases at V and 4 bases at J, with 12 bases in the middle. The CDR3 length is 14 residues. Germline-derived CDR1 and CDR2 are SNHLY and FYNNEI. CDR3 nucleotides: TGTGCCAGCAGTCGGGACGGAGAATACAATGAGCAGTTCTTC. Its protein product is CASSRDGEYNEQFF.

The chain couples TRBV7-2 to TRBJ1-1; 7 nucleotides line up with TRBD1. The germline gives CDR1 SGHTA, CDR2 FQGNSA. J was trimmed by 0 bases and V by 3 bases; bases with no gene match: 1. The CDR3 covers 14 residues. The DNA for the CDR3 is TGTGCCAGCAGCTTCCAGGGGGTGAACACTGAAGCTTTCTTT. This encodes CASSFQGVNTEAFF.

This rearrangement joins TRBV7-9 to TRBJ2-1; possibly TRBD1 for D (6 bases). This CDR3 is 14 amino acids long. Trimming cost V 4 bases and J 1 base, with 8 bases left between them. Germline V gene lookup returns CDR1 SEHNR and CDR2 FQNEAQ (reference sequence). CDR3 in amino acids: CASSYRESYNEQFF. The CDR3 DNA reads as TGTGCCAGCAGCTACAGGGAATCCTACAATGAGCAGTTCTTC.

This clone has a handful of counts. This rearrangement joins TRBV5-4 to TRBJ2-7; D gene unclear. Germline V gene sequence: CDR1 SGHNT, CDR2 YYREEE (reference sequence). The length of the CDR3 is 15 residues. With 0 bases removed from V and 3 bases from J, the gap between germline ends came to 13 bases. The CDR3 DNA reads TGTGCCAGCAGCTTGGCTGCCAGAGACGACTACGAGCAGTACTTC. Amino acid sequence: CASSLAARDDYEQYF.

This clone was seen a few times. The gene calls are TRBV9 and TRBJ1-2; D unresolved. In germline, CDR1 is SGDLS, CDR2 YYNGEE. There are 12 residues in the CDR3. V lost 0 bases and J 2 bases, leaving 2 bases between the germline ends. As DNA, the CDR3 is TGTGCCAGCAGCGTAGACAACTATGGCTACACCTTC. It yields the protein CASSVDNYGYTF.

This chain uses TRBV7-2 with TRBJ2-5; tentative D call: TRBD1 (6 bases). Germline CDR1 and CDR2: SGHTA and FQGNSA. Trimming cost V 4 bases and J 4 bases, with 10 bases left between them. The CDR3 extends over 13 amino acids. The CDR3, as DNA: TGTGCCAGCAGCTGGAGAGGGGGAGAGACCCAGTACTTC. Encoded protein: CASSWRGGETQYF.

This chain connects TRBV16 to TRBJ2-3, with D possibly matching TRBD2 (5 bases). Trimming left V 1 base short and J 1 base short, with 9 bases between. Germline-derived CDR1 and CDR2 are KGHSY and FQNENV. There are 15 residues in the CDR3. CDR3 sequence (DNA): TGTGCCAGCAGCCAATGGGGAGACGGCACAGATACGCAGTATTTT. It is translated as CASSQWGDGTDTQYF.

The chain employs TRBV7-2 and TRBJ2-7; 8 positions agree with TRBD2. V was pared by 5 bases and J by 9 bases, with 9 bases of the junction left unmatched. CDR1 is SGHTA, CDR2 FQGNSA, per germline. This CDR3 is built from 13 residues. CDR3 nucleotides: TGTGCCAGCAGCGTATCCCTAGCGGGCGTGCAGTACTTC. It yields the protein CASSVSLAGVQYF.

The V gene is TRBV7-2, the J gene TRBJ1-2; D may be TRBD1 (6 bases). The CDR3 loop spans 13 amino acids. The V gene lost 1 base and the J gene lost 8 bases, with 11 bases spanning the gap. Per the germline V gene, CDR1 is SGHTA and CDR2 is FQGNSA. CDR3 region: CASSLEGVHGYTF. CDR3 coding DNA: TGTGCCAGCAGCTTAGAGGGGGTCCACGGCTACACCTTC. Together with reference TRBV7-2 and TRBJ1-2, the CDR3 gives the full variable domain: GAGVSQSPSNKVTEKGKDVELRCDPISGHTALYWYRQSLGQGLEFLIYFQGNSAPDKSGLPSDRFSAERTGGSVSTLTIQRTQQEDSAVYLCASSLEGVHGYTFGSGTRLTVV.

V usage is TRBV5-1 and J usage is TRBJ2-2, with D uncertain. The V end lost 3 bases, the J end lost 1 base, and 7 bases lay between the germline ends. CDR1 and CDR2 from the germline V gene are SGHRS and YFSETQ. The CDR3 has 14 amino acids. The CDR3 here is CASSWEGNTGELFF. In DNA form, the CDR3 reads TGCGCCAGCAGCTGGGAAGGGAACACCGGGGAGCTGTTTTTT. Variable domain in full (rest from reference TRBV5-1 and TRBJ2-2): KAGVTQTPRYLIKTRGQQVTLSCSPISGHRSVSWYQQTPGQGLQFLFEYFSETQRNKGNFPGRFSGRQFSNSRSEMNVSTLELGDSALYLCASSWEGNTGELFFGEGSRLTVL.

This rearrangement joins TRBV5-6 to TRBJ1-5; perhaps TRBD1 as D (5 bases). The V end was cut by 3 bases, the J end by 3 bases, with 13 bases between. CDR1 is SGHDT and CDR2 is YYEEEE in the germline V gene. The CDR3 is made up of 15 amino acids. The CDR3 sequence: CASSWGRGDNQPQHF. CDR3 in DNA: TGTGCCAGCAGCTGGGGAAGGGGAGACAATCAGCCCCAGCATTTT.

The CDR3 nucleotides read TGTGCCAGCAGCCCGGTGGGAAGCAATCAGCCCCAGCATTTT. Its translation: CASSPVGSNQPQHF. V gene TRBV7-2 combines with J gene TRBJ1-5; D gene ambiguous. V shed 5 bases and J shed 1 base, with 9 bases lying between them. Germline V CDR1 and CDR2: SGHTA, FQGNSA. CDR3 length: 14 amino acids.

This chain uses TRBV10-3 with TRBJ2-1, with D possibly matching TRBD2 (6 bases). Germline-derived CDR1 and CDR2 are ENHRY and SYGVKD. Trimming cost V 4 bases and J 7 bases, with 14 bases left between them. The CDR3 is made up of 14 amino acids. In DNA, the CDR3 is TGTGCCATCAGTGCACGGGGCGGGGAAAATGAGCAGTTCTTC. Translation: CAISARGGENEQFF.

In this sample, this clone turned up once. The V and J genes are TRBV29-1 and TRBJ2-5, with D maybe TRBD2 (7 bases). In germline, CDR1 is SQVTM, CDR2 ANQGSEA. This CDR3 contains 15 residues. The germline V and J ends were trimmed by 5 bases and 4 bases, with 20 bases remaining between them. CDR3 in DNA: TGCAGCGTTTGGCGGGGGCAGCGCTCCGGAGAGACCCAGTACTTC. It yields the protein CSVWRGQRSGETQYF.